This T cell receptor (beta chain) emerged from a study of T cells in Graves' hyperthyroidism and ophthalmopathy. Background on the study: Peripheral blood was drawn at first diagnosis, prior to all treatment.

The germline gives CDR1 SGHVS, CDR2 FNYEAQ. There are 17 residues in the CDR3. As regards this clonotype: Its specificity is not known. The junction differs from germline at one of its ends, possibly a read error.

Hyperthyroidism of Graves' type that showed no ophthalmopathy progression within 18 months was stable. For the diagnoses, clinical symptoms, serum thyroxine and TRAb, thyroid ultrasound and orbital computed tomography were used. RNA transcripts gave rise to amplified TCR beta CDR3 regions. Researchers ran a first-round RT-PCR on the TCR CDR3 using the HTBI primer set. Each CDR3 protein gets one entry after TCRdb re-called the multiplex PCR reads with MiXCR. The sample lists hundreds of thousands of distinct CDR3 sequences, roughly 37% occurring once. Study-level results: Within blood appeared most thyroid clonotypes that had expanded above 0.001.

Sequenced material: blood. The chain links TRBV7-6 to TRBJ2-2, with TRBD2 identical over 8 bases. This receptor was obtained from a young man with Graves' hyperthyroidism. The CDR3 nucleotides are TGTGCCAGCAGCTTAGGTCTCGCACTAGCGGACACCGGGGAGCTGTCTTTT. It translates to CASSLGLALADTGELSF.